The T cell receptor (beta chain) under discussion was sequenced for a study of cytomegalovirus exposure and HLA in healthy donors. PCR involved 60 Vbeta and 13 Jbeta primers. The table came from immunoSEQ multiplex PCR; TCRdb's copy has only in-frame clones and leaves some out. Here the sample spans some 110,000 clones, roughly 82% being singletons. Deletions cut 4 bases from V and 4 bases from J, with 20 bases between. The germline V gene encodes CDR1 SGHDN and CDR2 FVKESK. The CDR3 consists of 16 residues. This receptor was taken from a male donor in good health and CMV-seropositive. Sequenced material: PBMCs. The chain combines TRBV14 with TRBJ2-7; D might be TRBD2 (5 bases). The CDR3 loop is CASSRELVRVPYEQYF. CDR3 nucleotide sequence: TGTGCCAGCAGCCGGGAGTTGGTGAGGGTTCCGTACGAGCAGTACTTC.